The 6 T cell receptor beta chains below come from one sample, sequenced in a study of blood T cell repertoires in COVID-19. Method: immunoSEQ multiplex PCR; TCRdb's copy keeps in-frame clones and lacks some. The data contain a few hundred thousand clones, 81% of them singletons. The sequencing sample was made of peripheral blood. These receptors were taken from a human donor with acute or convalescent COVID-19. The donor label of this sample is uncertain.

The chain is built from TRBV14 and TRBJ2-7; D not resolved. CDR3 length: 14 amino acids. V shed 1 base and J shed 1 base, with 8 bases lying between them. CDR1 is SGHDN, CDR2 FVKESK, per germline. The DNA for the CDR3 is TGTGCCAGCAGCCAAGGGTCGGTATCCTACGAGCAGTACTTC. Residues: CASSQGSVSYEQYF.

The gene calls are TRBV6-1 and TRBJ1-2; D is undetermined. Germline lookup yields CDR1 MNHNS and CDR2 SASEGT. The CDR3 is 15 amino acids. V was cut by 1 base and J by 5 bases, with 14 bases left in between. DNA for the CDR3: TGTGCCAGCAGTGAAGGGAGGTTTGCGGGATATGGCTACACCTTC. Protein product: CASSEGRFAGYGYTF.

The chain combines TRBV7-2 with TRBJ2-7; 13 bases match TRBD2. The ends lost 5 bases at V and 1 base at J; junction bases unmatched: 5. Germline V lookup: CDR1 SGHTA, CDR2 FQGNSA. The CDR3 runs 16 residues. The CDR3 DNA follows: TGTGCCAGCAGCCGCGGGACTAGCGGGACTTCCTACGAGCAGTACTTC. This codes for CASSRGTSGTSYEQYF.

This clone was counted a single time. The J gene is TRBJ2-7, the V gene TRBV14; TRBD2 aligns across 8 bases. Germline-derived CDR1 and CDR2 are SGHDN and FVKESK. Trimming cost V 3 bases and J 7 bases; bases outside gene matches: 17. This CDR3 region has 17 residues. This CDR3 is CASSQRSAGGLRGEQYF. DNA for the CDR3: TGTGCCAGCAGCCAGAGGAGTGCGGGAGGACTCCGAGGGGAGCAGTACTTC.

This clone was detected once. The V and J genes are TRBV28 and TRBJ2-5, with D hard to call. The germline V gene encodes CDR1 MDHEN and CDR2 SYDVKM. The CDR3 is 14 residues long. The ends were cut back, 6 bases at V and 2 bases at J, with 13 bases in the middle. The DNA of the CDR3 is TGTGCCAGCAGCCCCGCGCGGAAGCAAGAGACCCAGTACTTC. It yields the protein CASSPARKQETQYF.

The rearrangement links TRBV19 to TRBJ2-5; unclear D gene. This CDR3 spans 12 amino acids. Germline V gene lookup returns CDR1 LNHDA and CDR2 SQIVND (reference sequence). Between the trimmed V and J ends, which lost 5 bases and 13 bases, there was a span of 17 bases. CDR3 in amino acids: CASSPHRESLYF. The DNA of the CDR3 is TGTGCCAGTAGTCCCCACCGCGAGTCCCTGTACTTC.